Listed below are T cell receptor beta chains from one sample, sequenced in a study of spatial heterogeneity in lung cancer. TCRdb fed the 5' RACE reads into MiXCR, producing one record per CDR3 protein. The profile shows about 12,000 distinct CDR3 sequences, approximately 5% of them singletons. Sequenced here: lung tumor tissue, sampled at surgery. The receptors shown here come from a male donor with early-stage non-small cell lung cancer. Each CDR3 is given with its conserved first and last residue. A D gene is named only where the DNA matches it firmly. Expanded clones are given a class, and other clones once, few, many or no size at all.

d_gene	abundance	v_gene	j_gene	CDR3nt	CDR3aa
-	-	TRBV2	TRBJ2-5	TGTGCCAGCAGTGAAGCGCTTGAGACCCAGTACTTC	CASSEALETQYF
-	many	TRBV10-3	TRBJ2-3	TGTGCCATCAAGGGGGGGGCAAACACAGATACGCAGTATTTT	CAIKGGANTDTQYF
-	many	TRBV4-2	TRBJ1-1	TGTGCCAGCAGCCAAGAGGGACAAGGTGGTTCCGGGGCTTTCTTT	CASSQEGQGGSGAFF
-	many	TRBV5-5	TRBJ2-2	TGTGCCAGCAGCCCACAGGGATTGACCGGGGAGCTGTTTTTT	CASSPQGLTGELFF
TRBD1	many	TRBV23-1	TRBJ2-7	TGCGCCAGCAGTCAGAGCCGACAGGGGGTTAATCGTGGCGAGCAGTACTTC	CASSQSRQGVNRGEQYF
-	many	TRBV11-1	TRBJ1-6	TGTGCCAGCAGCCAAGAGACAGCACATAATTCACCCCTCCACTTT	CASSQETAHNSPLHF
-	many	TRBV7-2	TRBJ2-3	TGTGCCAGTAAGAGTGGGGGGAATTCAGATACGCAGTATTTT	CASKSGGNSDTQYF
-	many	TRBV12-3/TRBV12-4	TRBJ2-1	TGTGCCAGCAGTTTCCGGCAGGGTGGATGGAATGAGCAGTTCTTC	CASSFRQGGWNEQFF
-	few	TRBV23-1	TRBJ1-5	TGCGCCAGCAGTCAATCGCCAGGGCAGGGCAATCAGCCCCAGCATTTT	CASSQSPGQGNQPQHF
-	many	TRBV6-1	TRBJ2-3	TGTGCCAGCAGTCCCACGGGATACCTCACAGATACGCAGTATTTT	CASSPTGYLTDTQYF
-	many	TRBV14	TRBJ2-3	TGTGCCATCAGCCAACTTAATACGCAGTATTTT	CAISQLNTQYF
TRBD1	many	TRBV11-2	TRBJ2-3	TGTGCCAGCAGCACAGGACAGGGTTACACAGATACGCAGTATTTT	CASSTGQGYTDTQYF
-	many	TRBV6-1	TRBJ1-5	TGTGCCAGCAGCCTCGAGGGCCTCAGCAATCAGCCCCAGCATTTT	CASSLEGLSNQPQHF
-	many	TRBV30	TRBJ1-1	TGTGCCTGGAGTCCACAGGGATTCAACACTGAAGCTTTCTTT	CAWSPQGFNTEAFF
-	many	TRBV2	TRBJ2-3	TGTGCCAGCAGTGTTTCCGCCGGGATTGCGCAGTATTTT	CASSVSAGIAQYF